These 17 T cell receptor beta chains were all obtained from the same sample, sequenced in a study of beta chain features in type 1 diabetes. Study conclusions and caveats: When Type 1 diabetes patients were examined, their TCRB CDR3s proved moderately but significantly shorter in all four CD4+ subsets.

These receptors' antigens are unknown. Sequenced material consisted of expressed TCRB transcripts (all of the isolated RNA was reverse transcribed). Profiling relied on immunoSEQ multiplex PCR, and the TCRdb table lists in-frame clones only, not all of them. The sample lists approximately 280,000 clones; roughly 15% were seen once. The material sequenced was naive CD4+ T cells from blood. The receptors were sampled from a man aged 18 to 29 with type 1 diabetes.

This clone was seen only a few times. This rearrangement joins TRBV9 to TRBJ2-5; D gene unclear. CDR1 is SGDLS, CDR2 YYNGEE, per germline. The V end was cut by 3 bases, the J end by 5 bases, with 11 bases between. This CDR3 spans 13 amino acids. DNA of the CDR3: TGTGCCAGCAGCGGCGGCCTCGCGGAGACCCAGTACTTC. Translated, it gives CASSGGLAETQYF. Supplemented by reference TRBV9 and TRBJ2-5, the full variable domain reads DSGVTQTPKHLITATGQRVTLRCSPRSGDLSVYWYQQSLDQGLQFLIQYYNGEERAKGNILERFSAQQFPDLHSELNLSSLELGDSALYFCASSGGLAETQYFGPGTRLLVL.

This clone was counted between two and nine times. The chain recombines TRBV9 with TRBJ2-2; no clear D gene. Per the germline V gene, CDR1 is SGDLS and CDR2 is YYNGEE. V was cut by 4 bases and J by 7 bases, with 8 bases left in between. CDR3 length: 12 residues. In nucleotides, the CDR3 is TGTGCCAGCAGCCTGTTGAGCGGGGAGCTGTTTTTT. It codes for CASSLLSGELFF.

This CDR3 reads CASSRQENTEAFF. CDR3 nucleotide sequence: TGTGCCAGCTCCCGACAGGAGAACACTGAAGCTTTCTTT. The chain links TRBV18 to TRBJ1-1; D is perhaps TRBD1 (6 bases). CDR1 KGHSH and CDR2 LQKENI come from the germline V gene. The CDR3 covers 13 residues. The V and J ends lost 6 bases and 1 base respectively, with 9 bases between them.

This chain connects TRBV5-1 to TRBJ2-5; 7 nucleotides agree with TRBD2. This CDR3 has 15 residues. Trimming cost V 1 base and J 5 bases; bases outside gene matches: 8. Germline V gene sequence: CDR1 SGHRS, CDR2 YFSETQ. The CDR3 loop is CASSLLTGGGETQYF. DNA for the CDR3: TGCGCCAGCAGCTTGTTAACGGGGGGAGGGGAGACCCAGTACTTC.

The chain has TRBV9 and TRBJ1-1, with D perhaps TRBD1 (6 bases). The CDR3 runs to 16 residues. Germline V gene sequence: CDR1 SGDLS, CDR2 YYNGEE. The V and J ends lost 0 bases and 3 bases respectively, with 15 bases between them. The CDR3 reads CASSVVGGLADTEAFF. In DNA, the CDR3 is TGTGCCAGCAGCGTAGTGGGGGGGCTAGCGGACACTGAAGCTTTCTTT. The variable domain in full, with the rest retrieved from reference TRBV9 and TRBJ1-1, is DSGVTQTPKHLITATGQRVTLRCSPRSGDLSVYWYQQSLDQGLQFLIQYYNGEERAKGNILERFSAQQFPDLHSELNLSSLELGDSALYFCASSVVGGLADTEAFFGQGTRLTVV.

On this clone: Different DNA sequences within this sample yield the same CDR3. The chain is built from TRBV5-1 and TRBJ2-7; 10 nucleotides line up with TRBD1. CDR3 size: 14 residues. Germline V gene data show CDR1 as SGHRS and CDR2 as YFSETQ. J gave up 2 bases and V 2 bases, and 1 base lay outside the gene matches. The CDR3 region is CASSFGTGAYEQYF. The CDR3 DNA follows: TGCGCCAGCAGCTTTGGGACAGGGGCCTACGAGCAGTACTTC.

V gene TRBV18 combines with J gene TRBJ2-7, with D possibly being TRBD1 (5 bases). The germline CDR1 and CDR2 sequences are KGHSH and LQKENI. This CDR3 is built from 15 residues. Trimming left V 6 bases short and J 0 bases short, with 15 bases between. CDR3 bases: TGTGCCAGCTCCCTACACCCGACAGTCTCCTACGAGCAGTACTTC. It codes for CASSLHPTVSYEQYF.

CDR3 DNA: TGTGCCAGCTCACCACCTAACAGGGATACTGAAGCTTTCTTT. This gives the protein CASSPPNRDTEAFF. V gene TRBV18 combines with J gene TRBJ1-1; TRBD1 might be the D (6 bases). Germline V CDR1 and CDR2: KGHSH, LQKENI. Trimming removed 0 bases from V and 5 bases from J, with 10 bases in between. The CDR3 is 14 amino acids.

In its sample, this clone was seen a few times. J is TRBJ1-5 and V is TRBV18; possible D gene TRBD1, 6 bases. The germline CDR1 and CDR2 sequences are KGHSH and LQKENI. The CDR3 sequence is 17 residues long. The V end lost 0 bases, the J end lost 0 bases, and 12 bases lay between the germline ends. The CDR3 region is CASSPPGGANSNQPQHF. For the CDR3, the DNA is TGTGCCAGCTCACCACCGGGGGGGGCCAATAGCAATCAGCCCCAGCATTTT. Full variable domain (rest looked up from reference TRBV18 and TRBJ1-5): NAGVMQNPRHLVRRRGQEARLRCSPMKGHSHVYWYRQLPEEGLKFMVYLQKENIIDESGMPKERFSAEFPKEGPSILRIQQVVRGDSAAYFCASSPPGGANSNQPQHFGDGTRLSIL.

This clone was detected a few times. The DNA of the CDR3 is TGTGCCAGCAGAGCAGGGGGCGGGTATGGCTACACCTTC. Amino acids: CASRAGGGYGYTF. J is TRBJ1-2 and V is TRBV6-5, with 8 bases lining up with TRBD1. The junction had 5 bases not matched to a gene; V was cut back by 6 bases and J by 5 bases. Germline V gives CDR1 MNHEY, CDR2 SVGAGI. This CDR3 has 13 amino acids.

CDR3 coding DNA: TGTGCCAGTAGTATCGACAGGGCGAACACCGGGGAGCTGTTTTTT. Its protein is CASSIDRANTGELFF. The chain joins TRBV19 to TRBJ2-2; 7 nucleotides match TRBD1. The CDR3 consists of 15 residues. V lost 3 bases to trimming and J lost 0 bases; unmatched junction nucleotides: 1. Germline CDR1 is LNHDA and CDR2 is SQIVND (reference sequence).

This clone has only a few counts. This chain joins TRBV6-5 and TRBJ2-7; TRBD2 matches at 10 bases. J gave up 12 bases and V 6 bases, and 8 bases lay outside the gene matches. Looked up from germline, CDR1 is MNHEY and CDR2 is SVGAGI. This CDR3 is 12 amino acids long. CDR3 sequence (DNA): TGTGCCAGCAGCGTCCCTAGCGGGAGCGCGTACTTC. This sequence encodes CASSVPSGSAYF.

The chain recombines TRBV15 with TRBJ1-1, with D tentatively TRBD1 (6 bases). Per the germline V gene, CDR1 is LNHNV and CDR2 is YYDKDF (reference sequence). V was clipped by 7 bases and J by 5 bases, with 17 bases between them. The CDR3 extends over 14 amino acids. CDR3 sequence: CATKERQVGTEAFF. In DNA, the CDR3 is TGTGCCACCAAAGAAAGACAGGTCGGAACTGAAGCTTTCTTT.

The chain couples TRBV9 to TRBJ2-2, with 7 bases matching TRBD2. Looked up from germline, CDR1 is SGDLS and CDR2 is YYNGEE. V lost 3 bases and J lost 4; bases outside the gene matches: 3. The CDR3 is made up of 14 amino acids. In nucleotides, the CDR3 is TGTGCCAGCAGCGCCACGGGGGGCACCGGGGAGCTGTTTTTT. This translates into CASSATGGTGELFF. The full variable domain, completed using reference TRBV9 and TRBJ2-2, is DSGVTQTPKHLITATGQRVTLRCSPRSGDLSVYWYQQSLDQGLQFLIQYYNGEERAKGNILERFSAQQFPDLHSELNLSSLELGDSALYFCASSATGGTGELFFGEGSRLTVL.

This clone was counted only a few times. The chain uses TRBV7-2 and TRBJ2-7, with 12 bases fitting TRBD2. Trimming at V came to 1 base and at J to 4 bases, leaving 5 bases not matched to a gene. Germline V gene lookup returns CDR1 SGHTA and CDR2 FQGNSA. There are 16 residues in the CDR3. The CDR3 bases are TGTGCCAGCAGCTTAGTTCTAGCGGGAGGGTTTTACGAGCAGTACTTC. The encoded protein is CASSLVLAGGFYEQYF.

V gene TRBV2 combines with J gene TRBJ1-6, with D maybe TRBD1 (6 bases). There are 14 residues in the CDR3. Germline V gene sequence: CDR1 SNHLY, CDR2 FYNNEI. V gave up 2 bases and J gave up 9 bases, with 11 bases separating them. The CDR3 is CASSEMRGRSPLHF. The CDR3 nucleotides read TGTGCCAGCAGTGAAATGCGGGGGCGTTCACCCCTCCACTTT.

The chain combines TRBV7-2 with TRBJ2-7, with 9 positions matching TRBD2. CDR3 length equals 15 residues. Trimming took 7 bases from V and 0 from J; bases not matched to a gene: 7. From germline, CDR1 is SGHTA and CDR2 FQGNSA. The CDR3: CASNSGGQHSYEQYF. The CDR3 DNA sequence: TGTGCCAGCAATAGCGGGGGACAGCACTCCTACGAGCAGTACTTC.